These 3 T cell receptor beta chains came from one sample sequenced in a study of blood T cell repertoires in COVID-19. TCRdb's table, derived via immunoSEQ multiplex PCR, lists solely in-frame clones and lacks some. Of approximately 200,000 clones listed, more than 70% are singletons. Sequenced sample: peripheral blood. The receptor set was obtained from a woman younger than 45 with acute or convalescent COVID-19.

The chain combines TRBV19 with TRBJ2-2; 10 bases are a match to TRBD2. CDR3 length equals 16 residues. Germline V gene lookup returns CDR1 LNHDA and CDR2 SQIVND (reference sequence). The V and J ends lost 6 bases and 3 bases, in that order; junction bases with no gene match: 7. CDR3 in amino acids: CASRTLSGRYTGELFF. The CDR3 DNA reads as TGTGCCAGTAGAACCCTTAGCGGGAGGTACACCGGGGAGCTGTTTTTT. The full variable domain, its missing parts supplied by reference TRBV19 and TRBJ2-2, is DGGITQSPKYLFRKEGQNVTLSCEQNLNHDAMYWYRQDPGQGLRLIYYSQIVNDFQKGDIAEGYSVSREKKESFPLTVTSAQKNPTAFYLCASRTLSGRYTGELFFGEGSRLTVL.

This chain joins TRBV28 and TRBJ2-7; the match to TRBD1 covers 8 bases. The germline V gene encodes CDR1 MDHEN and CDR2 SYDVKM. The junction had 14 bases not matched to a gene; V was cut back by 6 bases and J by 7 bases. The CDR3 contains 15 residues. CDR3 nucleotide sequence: TGTGCCAGCAGAGACACCGGGACAGGACCCATGGAGCAGTACTTC. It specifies CASRDTGTGPMEQYF.

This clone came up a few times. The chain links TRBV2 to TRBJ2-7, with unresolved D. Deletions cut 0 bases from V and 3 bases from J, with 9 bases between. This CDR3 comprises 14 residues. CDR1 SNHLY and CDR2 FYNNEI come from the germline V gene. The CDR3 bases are TGTGCCAGCAGTGAAGCTTGGCTTTTCTACGAGCAGTACTTC. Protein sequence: CASSEAWLFYEQYF.